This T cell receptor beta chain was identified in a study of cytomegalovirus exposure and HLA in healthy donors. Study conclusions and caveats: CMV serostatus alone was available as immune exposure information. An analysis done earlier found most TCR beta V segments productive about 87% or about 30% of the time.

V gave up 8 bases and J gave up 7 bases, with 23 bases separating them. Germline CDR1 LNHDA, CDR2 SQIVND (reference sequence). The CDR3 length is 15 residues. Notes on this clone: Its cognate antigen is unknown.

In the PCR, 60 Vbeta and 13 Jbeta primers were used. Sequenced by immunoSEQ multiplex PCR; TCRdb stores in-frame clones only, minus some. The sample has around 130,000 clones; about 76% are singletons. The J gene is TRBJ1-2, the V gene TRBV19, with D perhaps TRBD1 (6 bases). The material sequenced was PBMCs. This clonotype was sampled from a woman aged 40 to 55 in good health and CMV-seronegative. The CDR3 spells CASDPGGGDLFGYTF. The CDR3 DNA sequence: TGTGCCAGTGATCCGGGGGGCGGGGACTTGTTTGGCTACACCTTC.